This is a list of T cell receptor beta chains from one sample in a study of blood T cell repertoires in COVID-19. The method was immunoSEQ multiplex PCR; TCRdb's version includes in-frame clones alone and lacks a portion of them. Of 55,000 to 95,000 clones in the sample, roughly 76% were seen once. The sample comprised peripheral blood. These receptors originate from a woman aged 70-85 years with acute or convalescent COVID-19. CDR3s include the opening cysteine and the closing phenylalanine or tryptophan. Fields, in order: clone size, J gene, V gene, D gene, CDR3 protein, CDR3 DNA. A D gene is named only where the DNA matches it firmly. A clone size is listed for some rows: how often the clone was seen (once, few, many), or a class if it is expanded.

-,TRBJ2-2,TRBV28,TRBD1,CASSLSSGGWSTGELFF,TGTGCCAGCAGTTTATCCTCAGGGGGTTGGAGCACCGGGGAGCTGTTTTTT
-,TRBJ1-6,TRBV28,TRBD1,CASSLGGTGDSPLHF,TGTGCCAGCAGTTTAGGAGGGACAGGGGATTCACCCCTCCACTTT
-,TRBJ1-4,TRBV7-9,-,CASSTSGGRDEKLFF,TGTGCCAGCAGCACGTCGGGGGGCCGAGACGAAAAACTGTTTTTT
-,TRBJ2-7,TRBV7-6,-,CASSSAFGEDYYEQYF,TGTGCCAGCAGCTCAGCCTTCGGGGAAGACTACTACGAGCAGTACTTC
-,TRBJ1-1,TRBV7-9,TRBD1,CASRLIQGARMVLNTEAFF,TGTGCCAGCAGACTGATACAGGGGGCGAGGATGGTGTTGAACACTGAAGCTTTCTTT
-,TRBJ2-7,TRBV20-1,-,CSALTAGEQYF,TGCAGTGCTTTGACGGCGGGCGAGCAGTACTTC
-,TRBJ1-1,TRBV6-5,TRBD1,CASSRGQGMNTEAFF,TGTGCCAGCAGCCGGGGACAGGGGATGAACACTGAAGCTTTCTTT
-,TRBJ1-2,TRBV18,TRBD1,CASSPGQDYGYTF,TGTGCCAGCTCACCGGGACAGGACTATGGCTACACCTTC
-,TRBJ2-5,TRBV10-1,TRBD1,CASSESSRGLETQYF,TGCGCCAGCAGTGAGAGTTCCAGGGGGCTAGAGACCCAGTACTTC
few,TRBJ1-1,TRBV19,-,CATQAREFDTEAFF,TGTGCCACCCAAGCGAGGGAATTCGACACTGAAGCTTTCTTT
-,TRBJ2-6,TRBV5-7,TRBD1,CASSIAGTGGTGANVLTF,TGTGCCAGCAGCATCGCCGGGACAGGGGGCACTGGGGCCAACGTCCTGACTTTC
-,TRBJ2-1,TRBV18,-,CASSPAILAGEQFF,TGTGCCAGCTCACCCGCGATCCTTGCCGGTGAGCAGTTCTTC
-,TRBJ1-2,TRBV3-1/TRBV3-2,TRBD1,CASSQRGGQGYGYTF,TGTGCCAGCAGCCAAAGGGGTGGACAGGGGTATGGCTACACCTTC
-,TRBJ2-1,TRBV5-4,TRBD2,CASSPRLAGGPNNEQFF,TGTGCCAGCAGCCCAAGACTAGCGGGAGGGCCGAATAATGAGCAGTTCTTC
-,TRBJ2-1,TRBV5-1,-,CASSLGPGTGNEQFF,TGCGCCAGCAGCTTGGGTCCGGGAACGGGCAATGAGCAGTTCTTC
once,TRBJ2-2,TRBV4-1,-,CASSQASSDPNTGELFF,TGCGCCAGCAGCCAAGCGTCTAGCGACCCGAACACCGGGGAGCTGTTTTTT
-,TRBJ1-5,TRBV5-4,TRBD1,CASSLYGTGNEPQHF,TGTGCCAGCAGCTTGTATGGGACAGGAAATGAGCCCCAGCATTTT
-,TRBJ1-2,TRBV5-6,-,CASSRPTGPANYGYTF,TGTGCCAGCAGCCGGCCCACTGGGCCAGCTAACTATGGCTACACCTTC
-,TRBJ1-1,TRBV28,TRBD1,CASSLDRGTANTEAFF,TGTGCCAGCAGTTTAGACAGGGGAACGGCGAACACTGAAGCTTTCTTT
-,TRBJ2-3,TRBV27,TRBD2,CASRGLATADTQYF,TGTGCCAGCAGGGGACTAGCGACCGCAGATACGCAGTATTTT
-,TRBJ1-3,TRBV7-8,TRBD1,CASSHRTGVGNTIYF,TGTGCCAGCAGCCATCGGACAGGGGTTGGAAACACCATATATTTT
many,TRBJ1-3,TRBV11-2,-,CASSLRDFSGNTIYF,TGTGCCAGCAGCTTACGGGACTTCTCTGGAAACACCATATATTTT
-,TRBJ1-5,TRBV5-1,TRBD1,CASSLAPDRADQPQHF,TGCGCCAGCAGCTTGGCCCCTGACAGGGCGGACCAGCCCCAGCATTTT
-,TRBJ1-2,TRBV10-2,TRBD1,CASTPGQGALPVGYTF,TGCGCCAGCACCCCGGGACAGGGGGCTTTGCCGGTTGGCTACACCTTC
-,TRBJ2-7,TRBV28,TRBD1,CASIASTGGYEQYF,TGTGCCAGCATTGCCTCGACAGGGGGATACGAGCAGTACTTC
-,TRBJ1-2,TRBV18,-,CASSPSRAGLSGYTF,TGTGCCAGCTCACCCTCGCGGGCAGGTCTGAGTGGCTACACCTTC
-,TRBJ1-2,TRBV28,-,CASSLSGTGWDGYTF,TGTGCCAGCAGTTTATCCGGGACTGGCTGGGATGGCTACACCTTC
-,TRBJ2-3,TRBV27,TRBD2,CASSFRTSSTDTQYF,TGTGCCAGCAGTTTCCGGACTAGCAGCACAGATACGCAGTATTTT
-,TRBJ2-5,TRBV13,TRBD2,CASSSGLAGETQYF,TGTGCCAGCAGCTCGGGACTAGCGGGGGAGACCCAGTACTTC
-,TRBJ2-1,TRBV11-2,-,CASSLGFGVNNEQFF,TGTGCCAGCAGCTTAGGTTTTGGAGTTAACAATGAGCAGTTCTTC
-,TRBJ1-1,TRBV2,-,CASRGQDTEAFF,TGTGCCAGCAGGGGTCAGGACACTGAAGCTTTCTTT
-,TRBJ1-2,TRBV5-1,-,CASRKRDTVSRYGYTF,TGCGCCAGCAGAAAGCGGGACACCGTCTCCCGCTATGGCTACACCTTC
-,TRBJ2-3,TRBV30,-,CAWSMLGLSTDTQYF,TGTGCCTGGAGTATGTTGGGACTTAGCACAGATACGCAGTATTTT
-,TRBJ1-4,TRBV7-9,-,CASSLLGELFF,TGTGCCAGCAGTTTACTCGGGGAACTGTTTTTT
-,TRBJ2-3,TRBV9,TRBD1,CASSVERGGPDTQYF,TGTGCCAGCAGCGTAGAGAGAGGGGGCCCAGATACGCAGTATTTT
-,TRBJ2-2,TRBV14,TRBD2,CASSQWAGGQSTGELFF,TGTGCCAGCAGCCAATGGGCGGGAGGACAGAGCACCGGGGAGCTGTTTTTT
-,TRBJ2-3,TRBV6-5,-,CASSYTWDTNTDTQYF,TGTGCCAGCAGTTACACCTGGGACACGAACACAGATACGCAGTATTTT
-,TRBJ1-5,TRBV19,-,CASSISSNQPQHF,TGTGCCAGTAGTATTAGCAGCAATCAGCCCCAGCATTTT
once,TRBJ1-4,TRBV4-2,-,CASSHAGEKLFF,TGTGCCAGCAGCCACGCGGGAGAAAAACTGTTTTTT
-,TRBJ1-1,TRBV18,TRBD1,CASSGTANTEAFF,TGTGCCAGCTCAGGGACAGCTAACACTGAAGCTTTCTTT
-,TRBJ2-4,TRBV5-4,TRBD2,CASSPGGPKRAKNIQYF,TGTGCCAGCAGCCCGGGGGGGCCCAAACGAGCCAAAAACATTCAGTACTTC
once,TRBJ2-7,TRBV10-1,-,CASSEIGGGTYEQYF,TGCGCCAGCAGTGAGATTGGGGGGGGCACCTACGAGCAGTACTTC
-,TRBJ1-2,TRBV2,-,CASSGLGGGYGYTF,TGTGCCAGCAGTGGGCTCGGGGGTGGCTATGGCTACACCTTC
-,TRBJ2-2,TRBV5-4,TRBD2,CASSIGTSGGTGELFF,TGTGCCAGCAGCATCGGGACTAGCGGGGGCACCGGGGAGCTGTTTTTT
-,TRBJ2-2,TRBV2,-,CASSRGGSNTGELFF,TGTGCCAGCAGTAGGGGGGGCTCTAACACCGGGGAGCTGTTTTTT
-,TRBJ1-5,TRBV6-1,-,CASSGPAGGYSNQPQHF,TGTGCCAGCAGTGGACCCGCGGGGGGTTATAGCAATCAGCCCCAGCATTTT
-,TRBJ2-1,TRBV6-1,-,CASSEASRRVYNEQFF,TGTGCCAGCAGTGAAGCTTCTAGACGGGTCTACAATGAGCAGTTCTTC
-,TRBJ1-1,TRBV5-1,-,CASSLASLTGGTEAFF,TGCGCCAGCAGCTTGGCCTCTTTGACAGGCGGCACTGAAGCTTTCTTT